The 28 T cell receptor beta chains given below trace back to one sample, sequenced in a study of chemoradiotherapy in HPV16-positive cancers. Generated by immunoSEQ multiplex PCR, the TCRdb table keeps only in-frame clones and is missing some. The sample has some 8,300 clones, over 65% seen once. Collection of the sample occurred from a patient who underwent chemoradiotherapy. These TCRs come from a human donor with HPV-associated anogenital cancer.

The chain couples TRBV7-7 to TRBJ2-5; TRBD2 matches 7 bases. The J segment lost 4 bases and the V segment lost 4 bases, leaving 9 bases of the junction unmatched. Germline CDR1 and CDR2: SSHAT and FNYEAQ (reference sequence). The CDR3 extends over 15 amino acids. For the CDR3, the DNA is TGTGCCAGCAGCTGGAGGGGTGGCGGGGGAGAGACCCAGTACTTC. Translating gives CASSWRGGGGETQYF.

The chain recombines TRBV4-1 with TRBJ2-1; the match to TRBD2 covers 11 bases. The CDR3 is 17 amino acids. V lost 4 bases, J lost 6 bases, and 11 bases stayed unmatched. Germline CDR1 reads MGHRA; CDR2 reads YSYEKL. As DNA, the CDR3 is TGCGCCAGCAGCCGGGGGGGACTAGCGGCCCTGGGCAATGAGCAGTTCTTC. Amino acids: CASSRGGLAALGNEQFF.

This rearrangement joins TRBV19 to TRBJ1-1; D is unresolved. Germline V gene data show CDR1 as LNHDA and CDR2 as SQIVND (reference sequence). Trimming pared 7 bases from V and 1 base from J, leaving 10 bases between. The CDR3 extends over 13 amino acids. Written as DNA, the CDR3 is TGTGCCAGTACCGTCACTGAGAACACTGAAGCTTTCTTT. Its translation is CASTVTENTEAFF.

This chain connects TRBV20-1 to TRBJ2-7; D is perhaps TRBD2 (7 bases). The germline V gene has CDR1 DFQATT and CDR2 SNEGSKA (reference sequence). V lost 5 bases and J 6 bases, leaving 11 bases between the germline ends. The CDR3 contains 11 residues. The CDR3 spells CSAWRGGEQYF. The CDR3 DNA is TGCAGTGCTTGGAGGGGGGGCGAGCAGTACTTC.

The J gene is TRBJ1-4, the V gene TRBV25-1, with D possibly being TRBD1 (6 bases). From germline, CDR1 is MGHDK and CDR2 SYGVNS. V gave up 6 bases and J gave up 8 bases, with 16 bases separating them. This CDR3 has 14 residues. In DNA, the CDR3 is TGTGCCAGCAGCGGATGGGGGGCCGCAGAAAAACTGTTTTTT. Its protein is CASSGWGAAEKLFF.

The genes are TRBV4-3 and TRBJ2-1, with 7 bases fitting TRBD2. The CDR3 extends over 14 amino acids. The ends lost 1 base at V and 3 bases at J; junction bases unmatched: 0. Germline loops: CDR1 LGHNA, CDR2 YSLEER. The CDR3 nucleotides read TGCGCCAGCAGCCAAGCGGGGGGCTACAATGAGCAGTTCTTC. As protein: CASSQAGGYNEQFF.

The rearrangement links TRBV28 to TRBJ1-2; D is uncertain. The CDR3 runs to 13 residues. Trimming removed 6 bases from V and 1 base from J, with 9 bases in between. From germline, CDR1 is MDHEN and CDR2 SYDVKM. The CDR3 protein is CASSSGVNYGYTF. CDR3 nucleotides: TGTGCCAGCAGCTCGGGCGTTAACTATGGCTACACCTTC.

This clone was seen a handful of times. For the CDR3, the DNA is TGTGCCAGCAGCCCTCTGAAGGGGAAGGAAAAACTGTTTTTT. This translates into CASSPLKGKEKLFF. The genes are TRBV11-2 and TRBJ1-4; D possibly corresponds to TRBD1 (5 bases). Trimming shortened V by 5 bases and J by 8 bases, and 15 bases separated the two germline ends. This CDR3 comprises 14 residues. Germline CDR1 reads SGHAT; CDR2 reads FQNNGV.

The CDR3 DNA follows: TGTGCCAGTAGTATTGAGGGGCTGGGGTCCTACGAGCAGTACTTC. Encoded protein: CASSIEGLGSYEQYF. V usage is TRBV19 and J usage is TRBJ2-7; the D gene could be TRBD1 or TRBD2 (5 bases each). V was clipped by 3 bases and J by 1 base, with 13 bases between them. The CDR3 length is 15 residues. Per germline, CDR1 LNHDA and CDR2 SQIVND (reference sequence).

This clone was detected once. The rearrangement joins TRBV29-1 to TRBJ2-7; D gene ambiguous. V was cut by 4 bases and J by 1 base, with 11 bases left in between. CDR1 is SQVTM, CDR2 ANQGSEA, per germline. The CDR3 contains 13 residues. CDR3 DNA sequence: TGCAGCGTTGCTGGAGCTGGTTCCTACGAGCAGTACTTC. Translation gives CSVAGAGSYEQYF.

The chain uses TRBV7-2 and TRBJ2-1; no definite D call. The CDR3 is made up of 15 amino acids. Germline V gives CDR1 SGHTA, CDR2 FQGNSA. V was pared by 5 bases and J by 5 bases, with 16 bases between. CDR3 sequence (DNA): TGTGCCAGCAGCCTAGTGCCTCACGAAAACAATGAGCAGTTCTTC. It yields the protein CASSLVPHENNEQFF.

The V call is TRBV15, the J call TRBJ2-6; D call uncertain. In germline, CDR1 is LNHNV, CDR2 YYDKDF (reference sequence). There are 15 residues in the CDR3. The ends were cut back, 0 bases at V and 0 bases at J, with 3 bases in the middle. The CDR3 sequence is CATSRDHSGANVLTF. DNA for the CDR3: TGTGCCACCAGCAGAGATCACTCTGGGGCCAACGTCCTGACTTTC.

J is TRBJ2-7 and V is TRBV6-6; no clear D. Germline CDR1 is MNHNY and CDR2 is SVGAGI (reference sequence). V was trimmed by 4 bases and J by 4 bases, leaving 5 bases between them. The length of the CDR3 is 11 residues. The CDR3 DNA reads as TGTGCCAGCAGTTCGCGATACGAGCAGTACTTC. Encoded protein: CASSSRYEQYF.

This clone was seen a few times. This sequence joins TRBV4-2 and TRBJ1-2, with 9 nucleotides matching TRBD1. The V gene's germline CDR1 is LGHNA and CDR2 YNFKEQ. Trimming at V came to 1 base and at J to 4 bases, leaving 4 bases not matched to a gene. The CDR3 consists of 15 residues. The CDR3 DNA sequence: TGTGCCAGCAGCCAAGGGGACAGGGCGAGCTATGGCTACACCTTC. Protein sequence: CASSQGDRASYGYTF.

The rearrangement links TRBV5-5 to TRBJ2-7, with 7 bases lining up with TRBD2. V gave up 0 bases and J gave up 2 bases; unmatched junction bases: 2. The germline CDR1 and CDR2 sequences are SGHKS and YYEKEE (reference sequence). This CDR3 is built from 14 residues. CDR3 in amino acids: CASSLGLATYEQYF. For the CDR3, the DNA is TGTGCCAGCAGCTTGGGACTAGCAACCTACGAGCAGTACTTC.

This clone was counted between two and nine times. The CDR3: CASSDSAGGADTQYF. The CDR3, as DNA: TGTGCCAGCAGTGACTCGGCAGGGGGCGCGGATACGCAGTATTTT. This rearrangement joins TRBV6-4 to TRBJ2-3, with TRBD1 matching 8 bases. The CDR3 covers 15 residues. V gave up 0 bases and J gave up 6 bases; unmatched junction bases: 5. From germline, CDR1 is MRHNA and CDR2 SNTAGT.

This clone was picked up a small number of times. V is TRBV9 and J is TRBJ1-2, with TRBD1 matching over 8 bases. Unmatched junction bases numbered 7, after V lost 4 bases and J lost 8 bases. CDR1 SGDLS and CDR2 YYNGEE come from the germline V gene. The CDR3 length is 13 residues. The CDR3 sequence: CASSQETGAGYTF. CDR3 in DNA: TGTGCCAGCAGCCAGGAGACAGGGGCAGGCTACACCTTC.

This rearrangement joins TRBV2 to TRBJ1-2; no firm D call. Germline lookup yields CDR1 SNHLY and CDR2 FYNNEI. With 0 bases removed from V and 8 bases from J, the gap between germline ends came to 16 bases. This CDR3 is built from 15 residues. This CDR3 is CASSEARWVNRGYTF. The CDR3 DNA follows: TGTGCCAGCAGTGAAGCGAGATGGGTTAATCGAGGCTACACCTTC.

This clone has only one observation. V and J are TRBV15 and TRBJ2-7; TRBD2 matches 8 bases. V was pared by 1 base and J by 3 bases, with 8 bases of the junction left unmatched. This CDR3 has 16 residues. The V gene's germline CDR1 is LNHNV and CDR2 YYDKDF (reference sequence). The CDR3 DNA is TGTGCCACCAGCAGAGGTTCTTCGGGAGGGAGCTACGAGCAGTACTTC. It codes for CATSRGSSGGSYEQYF.

V and J are TRBV7-8 and TRBJ2-7; perhaps TRBD1 as D (6 bases). The V end lost 1 base, the J end lost 3 bases, and 22 bases lay between the germline ends. The CDR3 covers 18 residues. Germline V gene data show CDR1 as SGHVS and CDR2 as FQNEAQ. For the CDR3, the DNA is TGTGCCAGCAGCTTAGAGTTCGGGACATGGCAGGGTAACTACGAGCAGTACTTC. Its translation: CASSLEFGTWQGNYEQYF.

The chain recombines TRBV19 with TRBJ2-7; 7 nucleotides agree with TRBD1. This CDR3 is built from 15 residues. CDR1 LNHDA and CDR2 SQIVND come from the germline V gene (reference sequence). The V gene end was trimmed by 6 bases and the J gene end by 2 bases; junction bases not matched to a gene: 10. The CDR3 loop is CASSPKTGIAYEQYF. CDR3 DNA sequence: TGTGCCAGTAGCCCGAAGACAGGGATCGCCTACGAGCAGTACTTC.

V is TRBV6-1 and J is TRBJ1-3; TRBD1 is a possible D gene (6 bases). Germline assignment: CDR1 MNHNS and CDR2 SASEGT. The CDR3 has 14 amino acids. The V gene lost 4 bases and the J gene lost 1 base, with 8 bases spanning the gap. CDR3 DNA: TGTGCCAGCAGTGCACAGGGTTCTGGAAACACCATATATTTT. Protein: CASSAQGSGNTIYF.

The chain couples TRBV19 to TRBJ1-3; 7 bases map to TRBD1. The V gene end was trimmed by 6 bases and the J gene end by 1 base; junction bases not matched to a gene: 9. Germline CDR1 is LNHDA and CDR2 is SQIVND (reference sequence). The CDR3 contains 16 residues. The CDR3 region is CASSGRDSRSGNTIYF. CDR3 DNA: TGTGCCAGTAGCGGACGGGACAGCCGATCTGGAAACACCATATATTTT. The complete variable domain, with remaining parts taken from reference TRBV19 and TRBJ1-3, reads DGGITQSPKYLFRKEGQNVTLSCEQNLNHDAMYWYRQDPGQGLRLIYYSQIVNDFQKGDIAEGYSVSREKKESFPLTVTSAQKNPTAFYLCASSGRDSRSGNTIYFGEGSWLTVV.

This clone was recorded only once. The genes are TRBV2 and TRBJ2-3; unclear D gene. There are 17 residues in the CDR3. Trimming shortened V by 2 bases and J by 4 bases, and 19 bases separated the two germline ends. Germline V gives CDR1 SNHLY, CDR2 FYNNEI. The CDR3: CASSEFGITLLPDTQYF. The CDR3 DNA sequence: TGTGCCAGCAGTGAATTTGGGATCACTCTCCTCCCAGATACGCAGTATTTT.

J is TRBJ1-2 and V is TRBV2; D gene ambiguous. Germline V gene lookup returns CDR1 SNHLY and CDR2 FYNNEI. This CDR3 is 11 amino acids long. V lost 11 bases, J lost 8 bases, and 15 bases lay in between. CDR3 sequence reads: CARESAGGYTF. CDR3 coding DNA: TGTGCCCGTGAGTCAGCTGGGGGCTACACCTTC.

The J gene is TRBJ2-2, the V gene TRBV28; D is uncertain. Germline values: CDR1 MDHEN, CDR2 SYDVKM. The V gene lost 3 bases and the J gene lost 7 bases, with 12 bases spanning the gap. The CDR3 has 14 amino acids. Written as DNA, the CDR3 is TGTGCCAGCAGTTTCAAGTTGACCCACGGGGAGCTGTTTTTT. The encoded protein is CASSFKLTHGELFF.

The chain is built from TRBV4-3 and TRBJ1-4; TRBD1 matches at 10 bases. V dropped 1 base and J dropped 6; count of bases not matched to a gene: 5. This CDR3 has 16 amino acids. Germline loops: CDR1 LGHNA, CDR2 YSLEER. CDR3 nucleotide sequence: TGCGCCAGCAGCCAAGTCCACGGGACAGGGGATGAAAAACTGTTTTTT. Translating gives CASSQVHGTGDEKLFF.

The rearrangement uses TRBV5-1 and TRBJ2-1; TRBD1 or TRBD2 may be the D gene (5 bases each). CDR1 and CDR2 from the germline V gene are SGHRS and YFSETQ. The CDR3 loop spans 15 amino acids. Trimming cost V 7 bases and J 0 bases, with 14 bases left between them. The CDR3 reads CASGTGGYSYNEQFF. Here the CDR3 DNA reads TGCGCCAGCGGGACCGGCGGCTACTCCTACAATGAGCAGTTCTTC.